Described below is a single T cell receptor beta chain sequence and its context. Its antigen is unidentified. Assay used: immunoSEQ multiplex PCR; TCRdb lists only in-frame clones, some missing. This sample yields about 160,000 clones, of which 85% to 95% are seen a single time; approximately 4.8% belongs to the top ten. The germline V gene has CDR1 SGHKS and CDR2 YYEKEE (reference sequence). The germline V and J ends were trimmed by 2 bases and 0 bases, with 9 bases remaining between them. The CDR3 totals 14 residues. This sample was taken from a study of T cell responses to AZD1222 COVID-19 vaccine. Study conclusions and caveats: Compared with day 0, the breadth and depth of the Spike-specific TCR repertoire rose significantly after two doses of AZD1222.

This TCR came from an adult who received the AZD1222 COVID-19 vaccine. The starting material was peripheral blood, obtained 28 days after the second AZD1222 dose. The J gene is TRBJ2-7, the V gene TRBV5-5, with a possible D match to TRBD2 (5 bases). CDR3: CASSFGESSYEQYF. As DNA, the CDR3 is TGTGCCAGCAGCTTCGGGGAGAGCTCCTACGAGCAGTACTTC.